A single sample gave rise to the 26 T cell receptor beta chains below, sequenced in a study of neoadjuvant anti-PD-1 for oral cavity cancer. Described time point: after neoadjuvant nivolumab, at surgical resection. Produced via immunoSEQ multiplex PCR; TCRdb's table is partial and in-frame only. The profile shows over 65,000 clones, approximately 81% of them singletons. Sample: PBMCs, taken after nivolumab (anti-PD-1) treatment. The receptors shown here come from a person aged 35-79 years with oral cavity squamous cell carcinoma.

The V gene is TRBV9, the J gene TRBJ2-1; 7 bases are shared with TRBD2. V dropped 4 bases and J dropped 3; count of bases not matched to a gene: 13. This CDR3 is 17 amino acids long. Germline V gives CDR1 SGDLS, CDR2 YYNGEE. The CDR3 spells CASSLTTSATGYNEQFF. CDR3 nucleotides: TGTGCCAGCAGCCTCACCACTAGCGCCACCGGCTACAATGAGCAGTTCTTC.

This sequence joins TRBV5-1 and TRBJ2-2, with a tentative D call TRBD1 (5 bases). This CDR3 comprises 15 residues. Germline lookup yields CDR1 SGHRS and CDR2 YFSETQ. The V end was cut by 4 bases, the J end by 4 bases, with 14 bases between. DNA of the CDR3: TGCGCCAGCAGCCCCAGGGTTGAGAGCACCGGGGAGCTGTTTTTT. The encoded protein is CASSPRVESTGELFF.

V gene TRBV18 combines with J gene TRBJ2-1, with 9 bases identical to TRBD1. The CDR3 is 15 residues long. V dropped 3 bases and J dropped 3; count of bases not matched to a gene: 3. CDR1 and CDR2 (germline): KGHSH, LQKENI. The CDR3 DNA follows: TGTGCCAGCTCACCGGGACAGGGAAACTACAATGAGCAGTTCTTC. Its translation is CASSPGQGNYNEQFF. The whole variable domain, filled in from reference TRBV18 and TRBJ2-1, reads NAGVMQNPRHLVRRRGQEARLRCSPMKGHSHVYWYRQLPEEGLKFMVYLQKENIIDESGMPKERFSAEFPKEGPSILRIQQVVRGDSAAYFCASSPGQGNYNEQFFGPGTRLTVL.

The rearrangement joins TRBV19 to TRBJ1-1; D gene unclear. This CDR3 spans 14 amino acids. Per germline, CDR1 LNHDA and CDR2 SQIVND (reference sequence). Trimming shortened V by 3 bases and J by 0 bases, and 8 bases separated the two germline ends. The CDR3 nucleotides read TGTGCCAGTAGTATGGGGAGGGTGAACACTGAAGCTTTCTTT. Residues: CASSMGRVNTEAFF.

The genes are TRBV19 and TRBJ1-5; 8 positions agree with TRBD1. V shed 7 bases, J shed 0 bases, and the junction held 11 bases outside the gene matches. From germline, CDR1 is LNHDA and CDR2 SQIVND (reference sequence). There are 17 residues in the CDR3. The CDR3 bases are TGTGCCAGTACAACCATTAACAGGGGGAGTAGCAATCAGCCCCAGCATTTT. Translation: CASTTINRGSSNQPQHF.

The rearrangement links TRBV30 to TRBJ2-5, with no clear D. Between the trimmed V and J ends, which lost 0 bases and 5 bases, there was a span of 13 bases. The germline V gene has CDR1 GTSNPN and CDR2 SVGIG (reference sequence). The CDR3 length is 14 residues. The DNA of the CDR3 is TGTGCCTGGAGTGTGCAGCGCCGGCCGGAGACCCAGTACTTC. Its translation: CAWSVQRRPETQYF.

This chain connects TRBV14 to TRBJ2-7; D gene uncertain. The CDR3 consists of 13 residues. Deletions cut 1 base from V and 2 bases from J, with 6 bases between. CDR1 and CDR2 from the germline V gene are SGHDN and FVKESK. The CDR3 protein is CASSQGWPYEQYF. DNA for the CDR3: TGTGCCAGCAGCCAAGGTTGGCCCTACGAGCAGTACTTC.

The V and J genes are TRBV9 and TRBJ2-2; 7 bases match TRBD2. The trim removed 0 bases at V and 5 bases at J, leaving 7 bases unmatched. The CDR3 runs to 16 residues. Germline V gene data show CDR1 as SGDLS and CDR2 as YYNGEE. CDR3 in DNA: TGTGCCAGCAGCGTAGTTGGCGGGAGCTGGACCGGGGAGCTGTTTTTT. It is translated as CASSVVGGSWTGELFF.

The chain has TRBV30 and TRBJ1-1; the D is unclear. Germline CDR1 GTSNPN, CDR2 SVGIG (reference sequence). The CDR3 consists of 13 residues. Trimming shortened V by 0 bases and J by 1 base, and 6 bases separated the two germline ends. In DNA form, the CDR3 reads TGTGCCTGGAGTGTCAATCAGAACACTGAAGCTTTCTTT. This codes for CAWSVNQNTEAFF.

DNA for the CDR3: TGTGCCAGCAGTTACGACAGGGGAGAGAACTATGGCTACACCTTC. The encoded protein is CASSYDRGENYGYTF. The rearrangement uses TRBV6-5 and TRBJ1-2; 8 positions match TRBD1. Germline V CDR1 and CDR2: MNHEY, SVGAGI. V lost 2 bases and J lost 2; bases outside the gene matches: 4. The length of the CDR3 is 15 residues.

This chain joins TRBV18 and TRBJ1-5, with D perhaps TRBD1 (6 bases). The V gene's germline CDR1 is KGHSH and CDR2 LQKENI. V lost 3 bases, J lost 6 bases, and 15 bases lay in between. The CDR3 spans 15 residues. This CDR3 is CASSPQQGGGQPQHF. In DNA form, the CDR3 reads TGTGCCAGCTCACCGCAACAGGGTGGGGGTCAGCCCCAGCATTTT.

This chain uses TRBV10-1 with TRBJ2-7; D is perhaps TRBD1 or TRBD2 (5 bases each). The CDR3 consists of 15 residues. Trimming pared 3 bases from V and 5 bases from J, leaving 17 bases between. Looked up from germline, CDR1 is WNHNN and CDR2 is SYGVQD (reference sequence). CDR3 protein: CASSDRRSGQDEQYF. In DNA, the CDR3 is TGCGCCAGCAGTGATCGGAGGTCAGGGCAGGACGAGCAGTACTTC.

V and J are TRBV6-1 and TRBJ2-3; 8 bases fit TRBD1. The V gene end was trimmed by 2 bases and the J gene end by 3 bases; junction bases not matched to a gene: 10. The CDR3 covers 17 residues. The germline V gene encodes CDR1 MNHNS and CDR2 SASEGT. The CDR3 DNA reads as TGTGCCAGCAGTGAATCAGGAGGACAGGGACCGACAGATACGCAGTATTTT. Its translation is CASSESGGQGPTDTQYF.

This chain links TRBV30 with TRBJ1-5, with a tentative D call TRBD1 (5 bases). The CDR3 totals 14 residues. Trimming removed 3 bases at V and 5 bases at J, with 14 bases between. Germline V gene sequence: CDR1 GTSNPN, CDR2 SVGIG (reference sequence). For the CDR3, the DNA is TGTGCCTGGAGGAGGGCAGGGAGAGATCAGCCCCAGCATTTT. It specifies CAWRRAGRDQPQHF. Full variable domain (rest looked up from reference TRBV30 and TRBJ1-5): SQTIHQWPATLVQPVGSPLSLECTVEGTSNPNLYWYRQAAGRGLQLLFYSVGIGQISSEVPQNLSASRPQDRQFILSSKKLLLSDSGFYLCAWRRAGRDQPQHFGDGTRLSIL.

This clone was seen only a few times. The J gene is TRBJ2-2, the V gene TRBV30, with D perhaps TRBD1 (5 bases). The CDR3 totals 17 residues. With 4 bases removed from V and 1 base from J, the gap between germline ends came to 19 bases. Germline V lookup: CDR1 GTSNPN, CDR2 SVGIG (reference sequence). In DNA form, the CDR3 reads TGTGCCTGGAAACCCACCCTCTTTGACAGGAACACCGGGGAGCTGTTTTTT. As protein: CAWKPTLFDRNTGELFF.

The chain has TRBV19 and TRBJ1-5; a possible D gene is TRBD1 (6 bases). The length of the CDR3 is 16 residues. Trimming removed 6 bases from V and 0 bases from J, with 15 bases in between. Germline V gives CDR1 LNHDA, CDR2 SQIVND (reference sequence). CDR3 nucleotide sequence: TGTGCCAGTAGCCACAAGACAGGATTTAGCAATCAGCCCCAGCATTTT. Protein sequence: CASSHKTGFSNQPQHF.

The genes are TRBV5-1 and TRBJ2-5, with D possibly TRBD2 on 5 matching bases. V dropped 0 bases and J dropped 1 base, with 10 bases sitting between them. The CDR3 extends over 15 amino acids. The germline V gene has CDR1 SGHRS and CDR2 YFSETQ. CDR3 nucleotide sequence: TGCGCCAGCAGCTTGGTTACGGGAACCCAAGAGACCCAGTACTTC. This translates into CASSLVTGTQETQYF.

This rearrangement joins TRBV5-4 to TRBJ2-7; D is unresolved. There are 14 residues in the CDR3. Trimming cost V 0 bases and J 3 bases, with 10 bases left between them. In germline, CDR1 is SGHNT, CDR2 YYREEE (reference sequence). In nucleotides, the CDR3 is TGTGCCAGCAGCTTGGGGGGAACCCTCTACGAGCAGTACTTC. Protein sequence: CASSLGGTLYEQYF. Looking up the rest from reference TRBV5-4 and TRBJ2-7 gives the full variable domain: ETGVTQSPTHLIKTRGQQVTLRCSSQSGHNTVSWYQQALGQGPQFIFQYYREEENGRGNFPPRFSGLQFPNYSSELNVNALELDDSALYLCASSLGGTLYEQYFGPGTRLTVT.

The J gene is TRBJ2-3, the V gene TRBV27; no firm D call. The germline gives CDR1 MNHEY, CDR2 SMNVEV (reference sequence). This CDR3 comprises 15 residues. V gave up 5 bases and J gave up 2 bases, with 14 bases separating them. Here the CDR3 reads CASSPYLGTTDTQYF. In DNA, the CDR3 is TGTGCCAGCAGTCCCTATCTCGGCACCACAGATACGCAGTATTTT.

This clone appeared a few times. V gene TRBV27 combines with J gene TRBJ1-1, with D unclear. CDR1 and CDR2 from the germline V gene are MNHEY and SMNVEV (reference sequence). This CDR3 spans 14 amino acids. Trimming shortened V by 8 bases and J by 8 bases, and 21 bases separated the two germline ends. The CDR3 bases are TGTGCCAGCCAAAGCGTGGGTGGTCAAAGGGAAGCTTTCTTT. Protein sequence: CASQSVGGQREAFF.

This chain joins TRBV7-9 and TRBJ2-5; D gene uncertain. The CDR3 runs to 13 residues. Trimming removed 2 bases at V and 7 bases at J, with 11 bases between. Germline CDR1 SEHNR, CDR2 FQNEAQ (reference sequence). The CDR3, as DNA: TGTGCCAGCAGCTTATCCTCAACGGGGACCCAGTACTTC. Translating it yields CASSLSSTGTQYF. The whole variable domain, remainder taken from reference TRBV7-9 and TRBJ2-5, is DTGVSQNPRHKITKRGQNVTFRCDPISEHNRLYWYRQTLGQGPEFLTYFQNEAQLEKSRLLSDRFSAERPKGSFSTLEIQRTEQGDSAMYLCASSLSSTGTQYFGPGTRLLVL.

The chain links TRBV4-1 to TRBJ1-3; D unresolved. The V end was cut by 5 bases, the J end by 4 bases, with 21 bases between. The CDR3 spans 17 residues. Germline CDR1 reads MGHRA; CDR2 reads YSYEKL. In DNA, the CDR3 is TGCGCCAGCAGCTCGGATCCCGTTCCGAGCTACGGAAACACCATATATTTT. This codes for CASSSDPVPSYGNTIYF.

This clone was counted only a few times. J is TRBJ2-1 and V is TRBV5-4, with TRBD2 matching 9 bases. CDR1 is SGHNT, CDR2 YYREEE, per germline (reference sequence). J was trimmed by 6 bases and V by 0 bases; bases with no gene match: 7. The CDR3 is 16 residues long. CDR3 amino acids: CASSLDSGRGFNEQFF. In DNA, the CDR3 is TGTGCCAGCAGCTTGGATAGCGGGAGAGGGTTCAATGAGCAGTTCTTC.

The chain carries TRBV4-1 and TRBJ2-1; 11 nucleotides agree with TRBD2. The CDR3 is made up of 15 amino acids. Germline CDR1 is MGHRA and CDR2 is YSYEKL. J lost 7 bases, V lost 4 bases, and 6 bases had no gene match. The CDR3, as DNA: TGCGCCAGCAGCCTACTAGCGGGAGCTTTGAATGAGCAGTTCTTC. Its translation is CASSLLAGALNEQFF.

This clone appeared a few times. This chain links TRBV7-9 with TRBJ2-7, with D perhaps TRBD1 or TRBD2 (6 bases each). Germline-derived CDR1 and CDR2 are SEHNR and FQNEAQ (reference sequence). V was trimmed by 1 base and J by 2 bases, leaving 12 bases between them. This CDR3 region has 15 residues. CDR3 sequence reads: CASSLGQDYPYEQYF. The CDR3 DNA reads TGTGCCAGCAGCTTAGGACAGGACTACCCCTACGAGCAGTACTTC.

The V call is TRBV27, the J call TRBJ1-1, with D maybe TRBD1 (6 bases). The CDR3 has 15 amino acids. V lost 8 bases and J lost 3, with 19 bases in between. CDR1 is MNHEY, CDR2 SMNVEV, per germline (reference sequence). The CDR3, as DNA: TGTGCCAGCTCCCGGCAGGGGCGTCTGGACACTGAAGCTTTCTTT. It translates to CASSRQGRLDTEAFF.